Following are 10 T cell receptor beta chains from one sample sequenced in a study. A single record per CDR3 protein comes from TCRdb applying MiXCR to the 5' RACE reads. Of 12,000 or so distinct CDR3 sequences in the sample, just over 50% were seen once. Tregs were sorted as CD4+CD25+CD127-/low cells. What was sequenced was tumor-infiltrating Tregs sorted from the breast tumor. The source of these receptors is a female donor with breast cancer.

With respect to this clonotype: The conserved closing phenylalanine or tryptophan is absent in this CDR3, likely reflecting a read error. V and J are TRBV20-1 and TRBJ1-1, with TRBD1 matching 8 bases. Trimming took 6 bases from V and 5 from J; bases not matched to a gene: 17. The germline CDR1 and CDR2 sequences are DFQATT and SNEGSKA (reference sequence). The CDR3 contains 16 residues. CDR3 nucleotide sequence: TGCAGTGCCAGTGGGACACGGTGGACAGGGTTTACTGAAGCTTTCTTA. This gives the protein CSASGTRWTGFTEAFL.

The chain combines TRBV12-3 or TRBV12-4 with TRBJ1-1; D may be TRBD1 (5 bases). V was trimmed by 6 bases and J by 7 bases, leaving 15 bases between them. The CDR3 covers 13 residues. The CDR3 nucleotides are TGTGCCAGCAGCTCGGACACATCGGTTGAAGCTTTCTTT. Translating gives CASSSDTSVEAFF.

This chain joins TRBV29-1 and TRBJ2-1, with 14 nucleotides matching TRBD2. The CDR3 contains 14 residues. With 6 bases clipped from V and 9 bases from J, the junction kept 7 bases outside the gene matches. Germline V gene lookup returns CDR1 SQVTM and CDR2 ANQGSEA. For the CDR3, the DNA is TGCAGCGTGAGGACTAGCGGGAGGATTAGTGAGCAGTTCTTC. Translating it yields CSVRTSGRISEQFF.

J is TRBJ1-3 and V is TRBV29-1; D not certain. The CDR3 is made up of 13 amino acids. Germline V gene lookup returns CDR1 SQVTM and CDR2 ANQGSEA. Trimming cost V 7 bases and J 0 bases, with 10 bases left between them. The CDR3: CSALLSSGNTIYF. CDR3 sequence (DNA): TGCAGCGCCCTCTTAAGCTCTGGAAACACCATATATTTT.

The chain is built from TRBV25-1 and TRBJ2-1; 8 bases align to TRBD2. Per germline, CDR1 MGHDK and CDR2 SYGVNS. V dropped 6 bases and J dropped 7; count of bases not matched to a gene: 14. The CDR3 contains 16 residues. CDR3 DNA: TGTGCCAGCAGCGGAGGGGGGACTAGTATCCGGAATGAGCAGTTCTTC. It codes for CASSGGGTSIRNEQFF.

The chain couples TRBV20-1 to TRBJ2-3, with 9 bases lining up with TRBD2. This CDR3 is 15 amino acids long. V dropped 6 bases and J dropped 5; count of bases not matched to a gene: 12. Germline CDR1 and CDR2: DFQATT and SNEGSKA (reference sequence). The CDR3 loop is CSADRASGTVDTQYF. The CDR3 region has the DNA TGCAGTGCAGATCGGGCTAGCGGGACGGTAGATACGCAGTATTTT.

The table lists this clonotype with a few counts. The chain couples TRBV4-2 to TRBJ2-5; either TRBD1 or TRBD2 may fit D (5 bases each). Germline CDR1 is LGHNA and CDR2 is YNFKEQ. The ends were cut back, 0 bases at V and 5 bases at J, with 16 bases in the middle. The CDR3 extends over 16 amino acids. Here the CDR3 reads CASSQDGAGLGETQYF. CDR3 DNA sequence: TGTGCCAGCAGCCAAGACGGGGCGGGCCTTGGGGAGACCCAGTACTTC.

This clonotype was seen a handful of times. CDR3 nucleotides: TGCAGTGCTAGCGCAAAGGTAGACACTGAAGCTTTCTTT. Its protein product is CSASAKVDTEAFF. The chain links TRBV20-1 to TRBJ1-1, with D uncertain. The CDR3 sequence is 13 residues long. CDR1 is DFQATT, CDR2 SNEGSKA, per germline (reference sequence). V was trimmed by 3 bases and J by 3 bases, leaving 11 bases between them.

This clonotype has only a few counts. This chain links TRBV4-2 with TRBJ1-2; D uncertain. Germline CDR1 reads LGHNA; CDR2 reads YNFKEQ. CDR3 size: 15 residues. V lost 0 bases and J lost 7, with 15 bases in between. CDR3 residues: CASSQESQEWGGYTF. Here the CDR3 DNA reads TGTGCCAGCAGCCAAGAGTCTCAAGAATGGGGTGGCTACACCTTC.

The V call is TRBV9, the J call TRBJ2-7; the D gene could be TRBD1 or TRBD2 (5 bases each). The ends were cut back, 4 bases at V and 6 bases at J, with 11 bases in the middle. The CDR3 runs to 12 residues. CDR1 is SGDLS and CDR2 is YYNGEE in the germline V gene. This CDR3 is CASSPLGGEQYF. The CDR3 DNA reads as TGTGCCAGCAGCCCCCTTGGGGGCGAGCAGTACTTC.